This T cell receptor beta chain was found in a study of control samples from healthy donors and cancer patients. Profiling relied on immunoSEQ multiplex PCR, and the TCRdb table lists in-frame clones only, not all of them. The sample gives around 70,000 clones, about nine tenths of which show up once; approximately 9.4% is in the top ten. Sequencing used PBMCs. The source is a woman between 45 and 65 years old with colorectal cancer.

CDR3 DNA sequence: TGTGCCAGCAGCTTACCCGGACGGAAGAACACTGAAGCTTTCTTT. Its translation is CASSLPGRKNTEAFF. The V and J genes are TRBV5-6 and TRBJ1-1; D is undetermined. This CDR3 spans 15 amino acids. Germline CDR1 reads SGHDT; CDR2 reads YYEEEE. Deletions cut 2 bases from V and 1 base from J, with 12 bases between.